Sequencing of this T cell receptor beta chain was carried out in a study of a mutant IDH1 vaccine in newly diagnosed glioma. Overall study context: Treated patients had a mean age of 40.4 years and an approximately 62% male, roughly 40% female split. Most patients had received both radiotherapy and temozolomide, the prior options being radiotherapy, temozolomide, or both.

Of note for this clone: Its cognate antigen is unknown.

Study-wide results and caveats: Immune responses induced by the vaccine were seen in 93.3% of patients, spanning multiple MHC alleles.

Specified time point: week 35, safety follow-up. Each vaccine dose was 300 ug of mutant IDH1 20-mer peptide, with topical imiquimod. Assay used: immunoSEQ multiplex PCR; TCRdb lists only in-frame clones, some missing. The sample yields tens of thousands of clones, around 87% seen once. The CDR3 runs 14 residues. Trimming pared 4 bases from V and 5 bases from J, leaving 14 bases between. Germline V gene data show CDR1 as ENHRY and CDR2 as SYGVKD. The clonotype comes from a man under 40 with glioma. This chain uses TRBV10-3 with TRBJ1-1; unclear D gene. The material sequenced was PBMCs, taken from a glioma patient whose treatment included an IDH1 peptide vaccine. The CDR3 sequence is CAISVKGGTTEAFF. The DNA of the CDR3 is TGTGCCATCAGTGTTAAGGGAGGAACAACTGAAGCTTTCTTT.